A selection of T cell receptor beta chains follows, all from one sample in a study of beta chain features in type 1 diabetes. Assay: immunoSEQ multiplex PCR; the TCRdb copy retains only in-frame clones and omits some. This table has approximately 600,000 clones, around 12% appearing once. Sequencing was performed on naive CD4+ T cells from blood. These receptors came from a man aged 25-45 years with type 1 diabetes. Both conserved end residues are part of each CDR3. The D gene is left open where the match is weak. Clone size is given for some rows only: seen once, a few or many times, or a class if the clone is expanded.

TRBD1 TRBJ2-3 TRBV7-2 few TGTGCCAGCAGCCAAAGGACAGGGCAGGTGGATACGCAGTATTTT CASSQRTGQVDTQYF
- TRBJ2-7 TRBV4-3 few TGCGCCAGCAGCCAGGGGGTTTTAAGCTCCTACGAGCAGTACTTC CASSQGVLSSYEQYF
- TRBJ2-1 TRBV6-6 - TGTGCCAGCAGTACCCAGGTTTACAATGAGCAGTTCTTC CASSTQVYNEQFF
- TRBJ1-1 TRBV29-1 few TGCAGCGTTGAGTTCCGGAACACTGAAGCTTTCTTT CSVEFRNTEAFF
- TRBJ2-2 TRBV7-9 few TGTGCCAGCAACACCTTGGGGGAGCTGTTTTTT CASNTLGELFF
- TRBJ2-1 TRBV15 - TGTGCCACCAGCAGACAGGGATACAATGAGCAGTTCTTC CATSRQGYNEQFF
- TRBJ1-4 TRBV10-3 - TGTGCCATCAGTGAGTTCGGCGGAGCGGATGAAAAACTGTTTTTT CAISEFGGADEKLFF
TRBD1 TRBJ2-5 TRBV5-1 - TGCGCCAGCAGCTTGACAGGGGGAATAAAGACCCAGTACTTC CASSLTGGIKTQYF
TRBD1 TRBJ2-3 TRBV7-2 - TGTGCCAGCAGCCACCGGACAGGGGGCTCAGATACGCAGTATTTT CASSHRTGGSDTQYF
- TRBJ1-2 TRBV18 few TGTGCCAGCTCACCCGACAGCTTCAACTATGGCTACACCTTC CASSPDSFNYGYTF
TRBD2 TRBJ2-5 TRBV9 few TGTGCCAGCAGCACCTCGGGACTAGCGGCCACGGCGGGGGAGACCCAGTACTTC CASSTSGLAATAGETQYF
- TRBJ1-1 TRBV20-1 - TGCAGTGCTAGAACGTCCACTGAAGCTTTCTTT CSARTSTEAFF
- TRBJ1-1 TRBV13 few TGTGCCAGCAGCCTCCGACGGAGCCCCCCCATTGACACTGAAGCTTTCTTT CASSLRRSPPIDTEAFF
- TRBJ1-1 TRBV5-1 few TGCGCCAGCAGTTCGTCCGGGGAATCGAACACTGAAGCTTTCTTT CASSSSGESNTEAFF
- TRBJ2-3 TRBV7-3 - TGTGCCAGCAGCCGGGGAAACACAGATACGCAGTATTTT CASSRGNTDTQYF
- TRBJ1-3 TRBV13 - TGTGCCAGCAGCTTACGGGCGGGAAACACCATATATTTT CASSLRAGNTIYF